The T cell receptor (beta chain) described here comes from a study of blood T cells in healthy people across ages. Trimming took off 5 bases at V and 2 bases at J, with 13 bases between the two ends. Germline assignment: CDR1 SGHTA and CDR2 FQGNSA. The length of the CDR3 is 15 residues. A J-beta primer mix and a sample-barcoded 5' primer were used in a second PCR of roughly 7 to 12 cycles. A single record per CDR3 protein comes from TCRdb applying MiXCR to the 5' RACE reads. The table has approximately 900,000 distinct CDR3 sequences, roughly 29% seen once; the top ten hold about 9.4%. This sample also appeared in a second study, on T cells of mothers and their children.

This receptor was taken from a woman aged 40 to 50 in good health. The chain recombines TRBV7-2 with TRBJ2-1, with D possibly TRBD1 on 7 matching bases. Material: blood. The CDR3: CASSRAGGTYNEQFF. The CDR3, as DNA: TGTGCCAGCAGCCGGGCAGGGGGGACCTACAATGAGCAGTTCTTC.